This T cell receptor (beta chain) was documented in a study of T cell responses to AZD1222 COVID-19 vaccine. As for the study in general: Pooled together were second doses at about 4 or about 12 weeks.

There are 16 residues in the CDR3. Germline-derived CDR1 and CDR2 are MDHEN and SYDVKM. J gave up 5 bases and V 4 bases, and 10 bases lay outside the gene matches. The method was immunoSEQ multiplex PCR; TCRdb's version includes in-frame clones alone and lacks a portion of them. The sample carries around 70,000 clones, around 85% recorded once. Details on this clone: Its antigen is not known.

Study results and limitations: Spike-specific TCR breadth and depth rose after two AZD1222 doses.

The starting material was peripheral blood, obtained on day 0 of AZD1222 vaccination. V and J are TRBV28 and TRBJ1-2; 10 bases map to TRBD1. The clonotype originates from an adult in good health. For the CDR3, the DNA is TGTGCCAGCAGTTCAGCCGGGACAGGGGTTTTTTATGGCTACACCTTC. Encoded protein: CASSSAGTGVFYGYTF.